This entry lists 2 T cell receptor beta chains sequenced from one sample in a study of OX40 agonist ivuxolimab in advanced cancers. The table came from immunoSEQ multiplex PCR; TCRdb's copy has only in-frame clones and leaves some out. The sample records 78,000 or so clones, around 83% being singletons. The sequencing here drew on CD4+ or CD8+ T cells sorted from blood, taken in a trial of the OX40 agonist ivuxolimab. Receptors originate from an adult with an advanced solid tumor such as melanoma, head and neck, liver or kidney cancer.

The J gene is TRBJ2-7, the V gene TRBV10-3, with 7 positions matching TRBD2. The CDR3 sequence is 17 residues long. CDR1 and CDR2 from the germline V gene are ENHRY and SYGVKD. V lost 3 bases, J lost 0 bases, and 11 bases stayed unmatched. CDR3 protein: CAISDVSSGGSSYEQYF. As DNA, the CDR3 is TGTGCCATCAGTGACGTGTCTAGCGGAGGTAGCTCCTACGAGCAGTACTTC.

A word on this clone: At one end the junction does not follow the germline gene, possibly because of a read error. The rearrangement uses TRBV7-9 and TRBJ1-5; TRBD1 matches 7 bases. Germline V lookup: CDR1 SEHNR, CDR2 FQNEAQ (reference sequence). This CDR3 region has 15 residues. CDR3 loop: CASSAGTASNQPRHF. The CDR3 DNA reads TGTGCCAGCAGCGCCGGGACAGCTAGCAATCAGCCCCGGCATTTT.